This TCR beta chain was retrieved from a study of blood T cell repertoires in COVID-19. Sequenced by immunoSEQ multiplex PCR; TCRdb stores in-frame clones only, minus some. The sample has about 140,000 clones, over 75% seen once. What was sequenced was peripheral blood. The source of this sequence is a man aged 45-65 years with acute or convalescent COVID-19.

The CDR3 sequence is CASSSQGSYEQYF. CDR3 nucleotide sequence: TGTGCCAGTAGTTCCCAGGGATCCTACGAGCAGTACTTC. The chain links TRBV19 to TRBJ2-7; D is possibly TRBD1 (5 bases). Germline V lookup: CDR1 LNHDA, CDR2 SQIVND (reference sequence). The CDR3 spans 13 residues. Trimming shortened V by 5 bases and J by 1 base, and 9 bases separated the two germline ends. Using reference TRBV19 and TRBJ2-7 for the parts outside the CDR3, the full variable domain is DGGITQSPKYLFRKEGQNVTLSCEQNLNHDAMYWYRQDPGQGLRLIYYSQIVNDFQKGDIAEGYSVSREKKESFPLTVTSAQKNPTAFYLCASSSQGSYEQYFGPGTRLTVT.